These 21 T cell receptor beta chains were all obtained from the same sample, sequenced in a study of T cells in Graves' hyperthyroidism and ophthalmopathy. TCR beta CDR3 regions were amplified from RNA. When the TCR CDR3 underwent first-round RT-PCR, the HTBI primer set was used. A single record per CDR3 protein comes from TCRdb applying MiXCR to the multiplex PCR reads. In the table there are approximately 720,000 distinct CDR3 sequences, 15% to 20% of which are singletons. The specimen sequenced was blood. The source is a woman in her forties or fifties with Graves' hyperthyroidism that later progressed to Graves' ophthalmopathy.

This clonotype was counted a few times. The chain recombines TRBV7-2 with TRBJ1-2; 7 nucleotides agree with TRBD1. This CDR3 has 15 amino acids. The V segment lost 1 base and the J segment 4 bases; nucleotides outside the gene matches: 6. CDR1 is SGHTA, CDR2 FQGNSA, per germline. The CDR3 reads CASSLDTGDTYGYTF. As DNA, the CDR3 is TGTGCCAGCAGCTTAGATACAGGGGATACCTATGGCTACACCTTC.

This chain joins TRBV14 and TRBJ1-3; D gene uncertain. CDR1 and CDR2 (germline): SGHDN, FVKESK. This CDR3 spans 12 amino acids. Trimming took off 6 bases at V and 2 bases at J, with 5 bases between the two ends. The CDR3, as DNA: TGTGCCAGCAGGCAAACTGGAAACACCATATATTTT. This translates into CASRQTGNTIYF.

This clonotype was recorded many times. The genes are TRBV19 and TRBJ1-2; TRBD1 matches 7 bases. V gave up 4 bases and J gave up 8 bases; unmatched junction bases: 7. The CDR3 has 13 amino acids. Germline lookup yields CDR1 LNHDA and CDR2 SQIVND (reference sequence). The CDR3 DNA reads TGTGCCAGTAGTACGAGGACAGGTCGCGGCTACACCTTC. Protein: CASSTRTGRGYTF.

This clonotype was found a few times. The chain employs TRBV2 and TRBJ1-5, with a weak D call TRBD1 (6 bases). The CDR3 has 16 residues. V lost 5 bases, J lost 2 bases, and 16 bases lay in between. Germline V CDR1 and CDR2: SNHLY, FYNNEI. CDR3 loop: CASSLRGSFGNQPQHF. The CDR3 DNA follows: TGTGCCAGCAGTCTAAGGGGGTCTTTTGGCAATCAGCCCCAGCATTTT.

This clonotype was found many times. The chain joins TRBV28 to TRBJ1-5; no firm D call. Trimming pared 3 bases from V and 6 bases from J, leaving 0 bases between. Per the germline V gene, CDR1 is MDHEN and CDR2 is SYDVKM. The CDR3 is made up of 10 amino acids. The CDR3 loop is CASSFQPQHF. CDR3 nucleotide sequence: TGTGCCAGCAGTTTTCAGCCCCAGCATTTT.

This clonotype was counted ten times or more. The chain recombines TRBV18 with TRBJ1-1; D may be TRBD1 (6 bases). Trimming took 1 base from V and 3 from J, leaving 9 bases between them. From germline, CDR1 is KGHSH and CDR2 LQKENI. This CDR3 contains 14 residues. CDR3 amino acids: CASSPLGADTEAFF. CDR3 DNA sequence: TGTGCCAGCTCACCACTGGGGGCCGACACTGAAGCTTTCTTT.

The V call is TRBV6-1, the J call TRBJ1-1; D is ambiguous. The CDR3 consists of 14 residues. Trimming took 5 bases from V and 0 from J, leaving 10 bases between them. Germline V gene lookup returns CDR1 MNHNS and CDR2 SASEGT. The CDR3 region is CASSRSGLNTEAFF. CDR3 in DNA: TGTGCCAGCAGTCGTTCGGGTCTGAACACTGAAGCTTTCTTT.

This clonotype was counted many times. V is TRBV12-3 or TRBV12-4 and J is TRBJ2-1, with a tentative D call TRBD2 (7 bases). V shed 5 bases and J shed 5 bases, with 22 bases lying between them. This CDR3 is built from 17 residues. In DNA form, the CDR3 reads TGTGCCAGCAGTGAGAAAACTTCGGGGGGCCTGAACAATGAGCAGTTCTTC. Translating it yields CASSEKTSGGLNNEQFF.

This clonotype was detected ten times or more. The chain employs TRBV11-2 and TRBJ2-1, with D possibly matching TRBD1 (5 bases). Germline CDR1 and CDR2: SGHAT and FQNNGV. Trimming removed 6 bases from V and 8 bases from J, with 14 bases in between. This CDR3 region has 13 residues. CDR3 nucleotides: TGTGCCAGCAGGGGGCCCCGCATGGATGAGCAGTTCTTC. Amino acids: CASRGPRMDEQFF.

This clonotype has at least ten counts. The V call is TRBV12-3 or TRBV12-4, the J call TRBJ1-2; 8 bases map to TRBD1. The CDR3 is 14 amino acids. After removal of 6 bases from V and 2 bases from J, the junction contained 5 bases not matched to a gene. CDR3 coding DNA: TGTGCCAGCAGCTACGACAGGGGCAACTATGGCTACACCTTC. Its translation: CASSYDRGNYGYTF.

This clonotype has ten or more counts. CDR3 bases: TGTGCCAGCAGGGAGGGCCCCGGGCAGGGCTACACCTTC. This translates into CASREGPGQGYTF. The chain combines TRBV12-3 or TRBV12-4 with TRBJ1-2; D is undetermined. CDR3 size: 13 residues. Trimming cost V 6 bases and J 8 bases, with 16 bases left between them.

This clonotype appeared many times. The V call is TRBV7-6, the J call TRBJ2-7; a possible D gene is TRBD2 (6 bases). This CDR3 is built from 13 residues. The V gene's germline CDR1 is SGHVS and CDR2 FNYEAQ. V was cut by 5 bases and J by 1 base, with 9 bases left in between. CDR3 sequence (DNA): TGTGCCAGCAGCCGGAGGGAATCCTACGAGCAGTACTTC. Residues: CASSRRESYEQYF. The entire variable domain, with the rest obtained from reference TRBV7-6 and TRBJ2-7, is as follows: GAGVSQSPRYKVTKRGQDVALRCDPISGHVSLYWYRQALGQGPEFLTYFNYEAQQDKSGLPNDRFSAERPEGSISTLTIQRTEQRDSAMYRCASSRRESYEQYFGPGTRLTVT.

The V and J genes are TRBV20-1 and TRBJ1-6, with D perhaps matching TRBD1 (5 bases). The CDR3 is 14 residues long. In germline, CDR1 is DFQATT, CDR2 SNEGSKA (reference sequence). The ends were cut back, 0 bases at V and 11 bases at J, with 14 bases in the middle. This CDR3 is CSARDQGTNPPLHF. CDR3 DNA sequence: TGCAGTGCTAGAGATCAGGGCACGAATCCACCCCTCCACTTT.

The chain joins TRBV9 to TRBJ2-1; possible D gene TRBD2, 7 bases. The germline gives CDR1 SGDLS, CDR2 YYNGEE. This CDR3 has 15 residues. The V end lost 1 base, the J end lost 6 bases, and 14 bases lay between the germline ends. The CDR3 DNA reads TGTGCCAGCAGCGTACGGGGGGCGGGTTTCAATGAGCAGTTCTTC. This encodes CASSVRGAGFNEQFF.

This clonotype was picked up a small number of times. The rearrangement joins TRBV7-9 to TRBJ2-1, with 9 bases aligning to TRBD2. This CDR3 spans 16 amino acids. Germline CDR1 and CDR2: SEHNR and FQNEAQ (reference sequence). V trimming: 4 bases; J trimming: 9 bases; junction bases outside the gene matches: 13. As DNA, the CDR3 is TGTGCCAGCAGCTCCCTCGGCGGGGGGGCCGTCCGTGAGCAGTTCTTC. The encoded protein is CASSSLGGGAVREQFF.

This chain uses TRBV20-1 with TRBJ2-7; 9 bases are a match to TRBD2. After removal of 3 bases from V and 2 bases from J, the junction contained 8 bases not matched to a gene. The germline CDR1 and CDR2 sequences are DFQATT and SNEGSKA (reference sequence). The CDR3 length is 15 residues. This CDR3 reads CSASLDSGGPYEQYF. CDR3 nucleotide sequence: TGCAGTGCTAGCCTCGATAGCGGGGGCCCCTACGAGCAGTACTTC.

This clonotype came up many times. J is TRBJ2-7 and V is TRBV30; D gene unclear. This CDR3 is 9 amino acids long. CDR1 and CDR2 (germline): GTSNPN, SVGIG (reference sequence). Trimming took off 5 bases at V and 7 bases at J, with 6 bases between the two ends. This CDR3 is CAWAREQYF. CDR3 sequence (DNA): TGTGCCTGGGCCCGTGAGCAGTACTTC.

This clonotype occurred many times. The genes are TRBV9 and TRBJ2-5, with 8 positions matching TRBD1. In germline, CDR1 is SGDLS, CDR2 YYNGEE. CDR3 size: 17 residues. With 0 bases clipped from V and 2 bases from J, the junction kept 9 bases outside the gene matches. DNA of the CDR3: TGTGCCAGCAGCGTAGGAGCCGCAGGGGGCGGACAAGAGACCCAGTACTTC. This translates into CASSVGAAGGGQETQYF.

The chain links TRBV5-1 to TRBJ2-2, with a possible D match to TRBD1 (6 bases). This CDR3 comprises 16 residues. Germline assignment: CDR1 SGHRS and CDR2 YFSETQ. Trimming removed 4 bases at V and 1 base at J, with 14 bases between. CDR3 sequence reads: CASSLRDNENTGELFF. The CDR3 nucleotides are TGCGCCAGCAGCCTAAGGGACAACGAGAACACCGGGGAGCTGTTTTTT.

CDR3 DNA: TGTGCCTGGAGCCAGGGGCCCTACGAGCAGTACTTC. Translated, it gives CAWSQGPYEQYF. This chain links TRBV30 with TRBJ2-7; TRBD1 might be the D (6 bases). Trimming shortened V by 3 bases and J by 2 bases, and 8 bases separated the two germline ends. Per germline, CDR1 GTSNPN and CDR2 SVGIG (reference sequence). This CDR3 has 12 amino acids.

This clonotype was counted at least ten times. The gene calls are TRBV20-1 and TRBJ2-1; 7 bases agree with TRBD1. Per the germline V gene, CDR1 is DFQATT and CDR2 is SNEGSKA (reference sequence). The CDR3 runs 13 residues. V gave up 5 bases and J gave up 6 bases; unmatched junction bases: 7. CDR3 residues: CSAFKGARNEQFF. The CDR3 region has the DNA TGCAGTGCTTTTAAGGGGGCCCGCAATGAGCAGTTCTTC.